Each of the 26 T cell receptor beta chains below was sequenced from the same sample in a study of response to subunit inactivated influenza vaccine. TCRdb redid the calling of the RT-PCR reads with MiXCR, one entry per CDR3 protein. Among just under 550,000 distinct CDR3 sequences listed, roughly 23% were seen once. The same specimen was also included in a second study, on T cells expressing NK-cell markers. That publication notes: What made the TCR beta cDNA was 5'RACE template switching with UMIs.

The material sequenced was CD4+ T cells sorted from PBMCs, taken roughly 13 days after vaccination. These receptors originate from a man in his fifties or sixties who received an inactivated influenza vaccine.

The gene calls are TRBV29-1 and TRBJ2-6, with D maybe TRBD2 (6 bases). The CDR3 is 17 residues long. V was cut by 7 bases and J by 4 bases, with 23 bases left in between. The V gene's germline CDR1 is SQVTM and CDR2 ANQGSEA. The CDR3 region is CSALAETPSSGANVLTF. The DNA for the CDR3 is TGCAGCGCCTTAGCGGAGACCCCCTCTTCCGGGGCCAACGTCCTGACTTTC.

The chain combines TRBV20-1 with TRBJ2-1; 8 bases fit TRBD2. The trim removed 5 bases at V and 8 bases at J, leaving 8 bases unmatched. The V gene's germline CDR1 is DFQATT and CDR2 SNEGSKA (reference sequence). The CDR3 contains 13 residues. The CDR3 loop reads CSAPGLGTDEQFF. The CDR3 DNA reads TGCAGTGCTCCGGGACTAGGTACGGATGAGCAGTTCTTC.

This clonotype has at least ten counts. The J gene is TRBJ2-7, the V gene TRBV20-1; TRBD2 matches at 13 bases. Trimming removed 5 bases from V and 2 bases from J; junction bases left unmatched: 6. The germline V gene has CDR1 DFQATT and CDR2 SNEGSKA (reference sequence). The CDR3 totals 15 residues. CDR3 amino acids: CSASGLAGLAYEQYF. The CDR3, as DNA: TGCAGTGCTTCGGGACTAGCGGGATTAGCCTACGAGCAGTACTTC.

This clonotype came up a few times. This rearrangement joins TRBV2 to TRBJ1-2; no definite D call. CDR1 is SNHLY and CDR2 is FYNNEI in the germline V gene. This CDR3 contains 13 residues. V dropped 2 bases and J dropped 8 bases, with 12 bases sitting between them. The CDR3 protein is CASSELRSRGYTF. CDR3 sequence (DNA): TGTGCCAGCAGTGAATTAAGGTCGCGGGGCTACACCTTC.

V gene TRBV5-1 combines with J gene TRBJ2-5, with D possibly being TRBD1 or TRBD2 (5 bases each). The CDR3 covers 14 residues. The germline V and J ends were trimmed by 2 bases and 2 bases, with 10 bases remaining between them. Per germline, CDR1 SGHRS and CDR2 YFSETQ. CDR3 in amino acids: CASSFWGRQETQYF. CDR3 coding DNA: TGCGCCAGCAGCTTTTGGGGGAGACAAGAGACCCAGTACTTC.

This chain links TRBV2 with TRBJ1-1; D not certain. The V end was cut by 7 bases, the J end by 5 bases, with 11 bases between. The CDR3 covers 12 residues. Germline assignment: CDR1 SNHLY and CDR2 FYNNEI. In DNA, the CDR3 is TGTGCCAGCACCTGGACGGCGACTGAAGCTTTCTTT. Amino acid sequence: CASTWTATEAFF.

V usage is TRBV7-2 and J usage is TRBJ1-5; D perhaps matches TRBD1 (5 bases). The CDR3 is made up of 15 amino acids. The V gene's germline CDR1 is SGHTA and CDR2 FQGNSA. V lost 5 bases, J lost 3 bases, and 14 bases lay in between. The CDR3: CASSEGNWNNQPQHF. As DNA, the CDR3 is TGTGCCAGCAGCGAGGGGAATTGGAACAATCAGCCCCAGCATTTT.

In regard to this clonotype: At one of its ends the junction is not consistent with the germline gene, which may arise from a read error. The gene calls are TRBV18 and TRBJ1-6; D is possibly TRBD1 (5 bases). Germline lookup yields CDR1 KGHSH and CDR2 LQKENI. CDR3 length: 14 residues. As DNA, the CDR3 is TGTGCCAGCTCGAACGACTGGGGGAATTCACCCCTCCTCTTT. It encodes CASSNDWGNSPLLF.

This rearrangement joins TRBV5-5 to TRBJ1-6, with no clear D. This CDR3 has 12 amino acids. The germline V gene encodes CDR1 SGHKS and CDR2 YYEKEE (reference sequence). Trimming pared 7 bases from V and 6 bases from J, leaving 8 bases between. The CDR3 reads CASGNGNSPLHF. In DNA, the CDR3 is TGTGCCAGCGGCAATGGTAATTCACCCCTCCACTTT. The variable domain in full, with the rest retrieved from reference TRBV5-5 and TRBJ1-6, is DAGVTQSPTHLIKTRGQQVTLRCSPISGHKSVSWYQQVLGQGPQFIFQYYEKEERGRGNFPDRFSARQFPNYSSELNVNALLLGDSALYLCASGNGNSPLHFGNGTRLTVT.

The chain employs TRBV3-1 and TRBJ2-5; no definite D call. V gave up 0 bases and J gave up 5 bases, with 10 bases separating them. The CDR3 covers 14 residues. Germline loops: CDR1 LGHDT, CDR2 YNNKEL (reference sequence). CDR3 amino acids: CASSQEGSWETQYF. The CDR3 DNA reads TGTGCCAGCAGCCAAGAAGGTTCGTGGGAGACCCAGTACTTC.

The chain couples TRBV5-1 to TRBJ2-2; 9 bases align to TRBD2. CDR1 and CDR2 (germline): SGHRS, YFSETQ. The V gene end was trimmed by 2 bases and the J gene end by 2 bases; junction bases not matched to a gene: 4. The length of the CDR3 is 16 residues. CDR3 sequence (DNA): TGCGCCAGCAGCTTTTCGACTAGCGGTAACACCGGGGAGCTGTTTTTT. Translation gives CASSFSTSGNTGELFF.

The chain uses TRBV5-1 and TRBJ2-3, with D hard to call. Germline CDR1 and CDR2: SGHRS and YFSETQ. This CDR3 is 13 amino acids long. V lost 3 bases and J 5 bases, leaving 10 bases between the germline ends. CDR3 residues: CASSYLTGDTQYF. The CDR3 nucleotides are TGCGCCAGCAGCTACCTGACCGGAGATACGCAGTATTTT.

The table lists this clonotype with a few counts. V usage is TRBV20-1 and J usage is TRBJ2-1; TRBD2 matches 8 bases. V shed 6 bases and J 4 bases; nucleotides not matched to a gene: 8. Germline values: CDR1 DFQATT, CDR2 SNEGSKA (reference sequence). The CDR3 contains 14 residues. Here the CDR3 DNA reads TGCAGTGCGCTTATGGGACTAGGGTACAATGAGCAGTTCTTC. Amino acid sequence: CSALMGLGYNEQFF.

V is TRBV9 and J is TRBJ2-2; D unclear. Trimming cost V 1 base and J 8 bases, with 9 bases left between them. CDR3 size: 13 residues. Germline values: CDR1 SGDLS, CDR2 YYNGEE. The CDR3 DNA reads TGTGCCAGCAGCGTAACCACTGGGGGGGAGCTGTTTTTT. It is translated as CASSVTTGGELFF.

This clonotype was seen a few times. This rearrangement joins TRBV20-1 to TRBJ2-1, with TRBD2 identical over 10 bases. Germline-derived CDR1 and CDR2 are DFQATT and SNEGSKA (reference sequence). The CDR3 loop spans 15 amino acids. Trimming took 0 bases from V and 5 from J; bases not matched to a gene: 4. The CDR3 spells CSARDGSGRDNEQFF. The DNA for the CDR3 is TGCAGTGCTAGAGATGGGAGCGGGAGGGACAATGAGCAGTTCTTC.

The rearrangement links TRBV12-3 or TRBV12-4 to TRBJ1-3; TRBD1 might be the D (6 bases). The CDR3 covers 15 residues. V lost 3 bases to trimming and J lost 1 base, with 10 bases between them. Here the CDR3 DNA reads TGTGCCAGCAGTTTGGGCAGGGGTTCTGGAAACACCATATATTTT. Residues: CASSLGRGSGNTIYF.

The chain recombines TRBV10-3 with TRBJ2-1, with D possibly being TRBD2 (5 bases). There are 15 residues in the CDR3. Trimming took off 7 bases at V and 0 bases at J, with 13 bases between the two ends. The V gene's germline CDR1 is ENHRY and CDR2 SYGVKD. The chain's CDR3 is CAIKEDPISYNEQFF. The CDR3 DNA sequence: TGTGCCATCAAGGAGGATCCGATCTCCTACAATGAGCAGTTCTTC.

The chain combines TRBV14 with TRBJ2-7; D is perhaps TRBD2 (6 bases). V was cut by 3 bases and J by 1 base, with 13 bases left in between. Germline CDR1 and CDR2: SGHDN and FVKESK. This CDR3 contains 15 residues. CDR3 nucleotide sequence: TGTGCCAGCAGCCATGGCTGGGGGGAGTCCTACGAGCAGTACTTC. It specifies CASSHGWGESYEQYF.

This clonotype was detected a few times. An end of the junction does not agree with germline; a read error may underlie this. The J gene is TRBJ1-3, the V gene TRBV2; D may be TRBD1 (6 bases). Per the germline V gene, CDR1 is SNHLY and CDR2 is FYNNEI. There are 15 residues in the CDR3. In DNA form, the CDR3 reads TGTGCCAGCAGGGAACAGGGTTCCCCTGGAAACACCATCTATTTT. This sequence encodes CASREQGSPGNTIYF.

This clonotype was observed a few times. The rearrangement links TRBV11-1 to TRBJ2-1; D unclear. This CDR3 has 13 residues. Germline-derived CDR1 and CDR2 are SGHAT and FQDESV (reference sequence). The V end was cut by 6 bases, the J end by 6 bases, with 12 bases between. CDR3 region: CASRVRPGNEQFF. The DNA of the CDR3 is TGTGCCAGCAGGGTCCGCCCGGGCAATGAGCAGTTCTTC.

This chain joins TRBV4-2 and TRBJ2-3, with D tentatively TRBD1 (6 bases). The V gene's germline CDR1 is LGHNA and CDR2 YNFKEQ. Between the trimmed V and J ends, which lost 6 bases and 2 bases, there was a span of 12 bases. The CDR3 runs to 14 residues. For the CDR3, the DNA is TGTGCCAGCAGGGTGACAGGCGACACAGATACGCAGTATTTT. Translating gives CASRVTGDTDTQYF.

This clonotype was observed a handful of times. This chain's CDR3 is CSARFGKDTQYF. The CDR3 DNA sequence: TGCAGTGCTAGATTCGGGAAAGATACGCAGTATTTT. The chain uses TRBV20-1 and TRBJ2-3, with D possibly matching TRBD2 (5 bases). Trimming removed 2 bases from V and 5 bases from J, with 8 bases in between. The CDR3 is 12 amino acids. Germline assignment: CDR1 DFQATT and CDR2 SNEGSKA (reference sequence).

This clonotype showed up just a few times. This sequence joins TRBV3-1 and TRBJ1-2; D possibly corresponds to TRBD1 (5 bases). V lost 4 bases and J lost 4, with 16 bases in between. The germline CDR1 and CDR2 sequences are LGHDT and YNNKEL (reference sequence). The CDR3 has 15 residues. CDR3 region: CASSPSRGLGYGYTF. The CDR3 nucleotides read TGTGCCAGCAGCCCTTCCCGGGGACTGGGCTATGGCTACACCTTC.

The chain recombines TRBV10-3 with TRBJ2-6, with D maybe TRBD1 (6 bases). Germline-derived CDR1 and CDR2 are ENHRY and SYGVKD. V lost 3 bases and J lost 0, with 12 bases in between. This CDR3 has 17 residues. The CDR3 DNA reads TGTGCCATCAGTGAAACAACAGGGAGCTCTGGGGCCAACGTCCTGACTTTC. This translates into CAISETTGSSGANVLTF.

This clonotype came up a few times. V usage is TRBV6-6 and J usage is TRBJ1-6; D not certain. The ends were cut back, 10 bases at V and 10 bases at J, with 17 bases in the middle. The germline V gene has CDR1 MNHNY and CDR2 SVGAGI (reference sequence). The CDR3 contains 13 residues. The CDR3 loop is CATTGNKRSPLHF. The DNA of the CDR3 is TGTGCCACCACGGGAAATAAGAGGTCACCCCTCCACTTT.

The chain recombines TRBV7-2 with TRBJ2-3; possibly TRBD1 or TRBD2 for D (5 bases each). Germline assignment: CDR1 SGHTA and CDR2 FQGNSA. The CDR3 spans 16 residues. The V end lost 5 bases, the J end lost 0 bases, and 15 bases lay between the germline ends. The CDR3 loop is CASSPPGGWSTDTQYF. The CDR3 bases are TGTGCCAGCAGCCCCCCTGGGGGATGGAGCACAGATACGCAGTATTTT.